The 11 T cell receptor beta chains below come from one sample, sequenced in a study of blood T cell repertoires in COVID-19. Generated by immunoSEQ multiplex PCR, the TCRdb table keeps only in-frame clones and is missing some. The repertoire holds 400,000 or so clones, with around nine tenths as singletons. The sequencing sample was made of peripheral blood. Receptor source: a woman in her forties with COVID-19, enrolled during active disease.

This clone was recorded a few times. The J gene is TRBJ1-3, the V gene TRBV15; D is uncertain. This CDR3 has 15 amino acids. Germline V lookup: CDR1 LNHNV, CDR2 YYDKDF (reference sequence). V shed 5 bases and J shed 4 bases, with 15 bases lying between them. The CDR3 reads CATSPGWLEGNTIYF. CDR3 coding DNA: TGTGCCACCAGCCCTGGGTGGTTGGAGGGAAACACCATATATTTT. The entire variable domain, with the rest obtained from reference TRBV15 and TRBJ1-3, is as follows: DAMVIQNPRYQVTQFGKPVTLSCSQTLNHNVMYWYQQKSSQAPKLLFHYYDKDFNNEADTPDNFQSRRPNTSFCFLDIRSPGLGDTAMYLCATSPGWLEGNTIYFGEGSWLTVV.

This clone was counted once. The chain is built from TRBV28 and TRBJ1-2; TRBD1 matches 7 bases. The CDR3 is made up of 13 amino acids. V lost 5 bases, J lost 2 bases, and 2 bases stayed unmatched. CDR1 is MDHEN and CDR2 is SYDVKM in the germline V gene. CDR3 protein: CASSAGGNYGYTF. The CDR3 bases are TGTGCCAGCAGTGCAGGGGGGAACTATGGCTACACCTTC.

The chain has TRBV7-9 and TRBJ2-7; perhaps TRBD2 as D (5 bases). The CDR3 loop spans 14 amino acids. V lost 0 bases and J lost 5, with 11 bases in between. Per germline, CDR1 SEHNR and CDR2 FQNEAQ (reference sequence). For the CDR3, the DNA is TGTGCCAGCAGCTTAGCGGCGAGGGCAAACGAGCAGTACTTC. Translated: CASSLAARANEQYF.

The V and J genes are TRBV2 and TRBJ2-5; the match to TRBD1 covers 8 bases. CDR1 is SNHLY, CDR2 FYNNEI, per germline. V trimming: 7 bases; J trimming: 6 bases; junction bases outside the gene matches: 10. This CDR3 spans 14 amino acids. For the CDR3, the DNA is TGTGCCAGCACCGGGACACAGGGGGTGAAGACCCAGTACTTC. It encodes CASTGTQGVKTQYF.

The chain combines TRBV30 with TRBJ1-6; a weak D match, TRBD1 (6 bases). This CDR3 is built from 15 residues. The V gene's germline CDR1 is GTSNPN and CDR2 SVGIG (reference sequence). Deletions cut 0 bases from V and 2 bases from J, with 8 bases between. The CDR3 sequence is CAWSVGTPYNSPLHF. CDR3 nucleotides: TGTGCCTGGAGTGTCGGGACACCCTATAATTCACCCCTCCACTTT.

This chain connects TRBV6-5 to TRBJ2-2; no clear D gene. With 1 base removed from V and 4 bases from J, the gap between germline ends came to 7 bases. Germline-derived CDR1 and CDR2 are MNHEY and SVGAGI. This CDR3 region has 14 residues. DNA for the CDR3: TGTGCCAGCAGTTACTTTTCTTCCACCGGGGAGCTGTTTTTT. Its protein product is CASSYFSSTGELFF.

For this clone: The same CDR3 can be traced to other DNA sequences in this sample. The chain employs TRBV3-1 (or the pseudogene TRBV3-2) and TRBJ2-1; no clear D gene. The CDR3 loop spans 13 amino acids. Germline V CDR1 and CDR2: LGHDT, YNNKEL (reference sequence). Between the trimmed V and J ends, which lost 4 bases and 4 bases, there was a span of 8 bases. CDR3 nucleotides: TGTGCCAGCAGCCCACCAGGTTACAATGAGCAGTTCTTC. Its protein is CASSPPGYNEQFF.

The CDR3 is CASSLGSQGRIAEQYF. The CDR3 region has the DNA TGTGCCAGCAGCTTGGGTTCCCAGGGCAGGATTGCCGAGCAGTACTTC. The rearrangement uses TRBV5-6 and TRBJ2-7, with D maybe TRBD1 (5 bases). V lost 0 bases and J lost 6, with 19 bases in between. Germline lookup yields CDR1 SGHDT and CDR2 YYEEEE. The CDR3 loop spans 16 amino acids.

This chain links TRBV28 with TRBJ1-5; TRBD1 matches 12 bases. This CDR3 is built from 18 residues. The germline V gene encodes CDR1 MDHEN and CDR2 SYDVKM. With 2 bases clipped from V and 2 bases from J, the junction kept 7 bases outside the gene matches. For the CDR3, the DNA is TGTGCCAGCAGTTTAACGGGACAGGGGGCGCAGGGCAATCAGCCCCAGCATTTT. Translation gives CASSLTGQGAQGNQPQHF.

This sequence joins TRBV18 and TRBJ1-1, with a possible D match to TRBD1 (5 bases). The V gene lost 2 bases and the J gene lost 4 bases, with 11 bases spanning the gap. This CDR3 region has 14 residues. Germline V gene sequence: CDR1 KGHSH, CDR2 LQKENI. This CDR3 is CASSPGGLITEAFF. CDR3 coding DNA: TGTGCCAGCTCACCAGGGGGGTTGATCACTGAAGCTTTCTTT. The full variable domain, rest sourced from reference TRBV18 and TRBJ1-1, is NAGVMQNPRHLVRRRGQEARLRCSPMKGHSHVYWYRQLPEEGLKFMVYLQKENIIDESGMPKERFSAEFPKEGPSILRIQQVVRGDSAAYFCASSPGGLITEAFFGQGTRLTVV.

This chain links TRBV7-9 with TRBJ2-2, with D possibly being TRBD1 (6 bases). CDR3 length: 15 amino acids. V lost 3 bases to trimming and J lost 0 bases, with 8 bases between them. Germline-derived CDR1 and CDR2 are SEHNR and FQNEAQ (reference sequence). The CDR3 is CASSFQGTNTGELFF. CDR3 nucleotides: TGTGCCAGCAGCTTCCAGGGGACGAACACCGGGGAGCTGTTTTTT.